This T cell receptor (beta chain) was captured in a study of blood T cell repertoires in COVID-19. About the study: PBMCs, B-cell-depleted T cells, or T cells were the source of the cDNA or gDNA that made up the material.

Study processing details: Amplification with reference gene primers provided the estimates of nucleated cell counts. Some clones are missing from TCRdb's copy, which holds only in-frame ones; the method was immunoSEQ multiplex PCR. V, J and clone size derive from that table, while D and trimming were established from the DNA sequence. The data contain around 160,000 clones, roughly 79% of them singletons. From germline, CDR1 is LNHDA and CDR2 SQIVND (reference sequence). The length of the CDR3 is 14 residues. V shed 4 bases, J shed 5 bases, and the junction held 3 bases outside the gene matches. The TCR sequence derives from a human donor with acute or convalescent COVID-19. The donor label of this sample is uncertain. This chain links TRBV19 with TRBJ1-4; 8 bases match TRBD1. What was sequenced was peripheral blood. This CDR3 is CASSTTGANEKLFF. CDR3 coding DNA: TGTGCCAGTAGTACGACAGGGGCGAATGAAAAACTGTTTTTT.